This T cell receptor beta chain was sequenced during a study of CD8 T cells in Susac syndrome. An input of 0.5 to 1 ug of RNA was subjected to reverse transcription using random hexamers. Amplification of the TCR beta CDR3 was carried out by immunoSEQ multiplex PCR, which spanned a total of 54 Vbeta and 13 Jbeta segments. TCRdb itself ran the immunoSEQ multiplex PCR reads through MiXCR, one entry per CDR3 protein. This sample has around 300,000 distinct CDR3 sequences, with about 89% found just once. The CDR3 extends over 14 amino acids. CDR1 is MDHEN and CDR2 is SYDVKM in the germline V gene. With V trimmed by 5 bases and J by 6 bases, 6 bases remained unmatched.

Material for sequencing was CD8+ T cells from PBMCs. This receptor was taken from a human donor with multiple sclerosis. The chain links TRBV28 to TRBJ1-5; 8 nucleotides agree with TRBD1. The CDR3, as DNA: TGTGCCAGCAGTGGGACAGGTCCTACTCAGCCCCAGCATTTT. This translates into CASSGTGPTQPQHF. Combining the CDR3 with reference TRBV28 and TRBJ1-5 gives the whole variable domain DVKVTQSSRYLVKRTGEKVFLECVQDMDHENMFWYRQDPGLGLRLIYFSYDVKMKEKGDIPEGYSVSREKKERFSLILESASTNQTSMYLCASSGTGPTQPQHFGDGTRLSIL.